The 5 T cell receptor beta chains given below trace back to one sample, sequenced in a study of breast tumors, draining lymph nodes, adjacent tissues. TCRdb re-derived calls from the multiplex PCR reads in MiXCR, one entry per CDR3 protein. The table lists about 21,000 distinct CDR3 sequences, 50% of them singletons, with roughly 7.4% in the top ten. The sequenced sample was breast tumor tissue. The receptors stem from a female donor with breast cancer. Some clones in this sample may be carry-over from other donors' samples.

Turning to this clonotype: In this CDR3 the conserved last residue, phenylalanine or tryptophan, is missing, so a read error is likely. This chain connects TRBV7-9 to TRBJ2-3; 12 bases agree with TRBD1. Trimming at V came to 5 bases and at J to 6 bases, leaving 3 bases not matched to a gene. The length of the CDR3 is 14 residues. The V gene's germline CDR1 is SEHNR and CDR2 FQNEAQ (reference sequence). CDR3 sequence reads: CASSRDRGPDTQYL. Written as DNA, the CDR3 is TGTGCCAGCAGCCGGGACAGGGGGCCCGATACGCAGTATCTT.

This chain connects TRBV4-3 to TRBJ1-2; D is perhaps TRBD1 (6 bases). V dropped 7 bases and J dropped 5 bases, with 23 bases sitting between them. CDR1 LGHNA and CDR2 YSLEER come from the germline V gene. The CDR3 spans 16 residues. The CDR3 sequence: CASTPGRGHSIYGYTF. In nucleotides, the CDR3 is TGCGCCAGCACCCCGGGCCGGGGACACTCAATTTATGGCTACACCTTC.

This clonotype was counted at least ten times. The gene calls are TRBV9 and TRBJ1-1; 9 positions agree with TRBD1. CDR3 length: 15 residues. The germline V gene encodes CDR1 SGDLS and CDR2 YYNGEE. J lost 3 bases, V lost 4 bases, and 7 bases had no gene match. The CDR3 DNA sequence: TGTGCCAGCAGCTTAGAGGACAGGGGATACACTGAAGCTTTCTTT. Amino acid sequence: CASSLEDRGYTEAFF.

This clonotype appeared many times. The chain is built from TRBV2 and TRBJ2-5, with D uncertain. Germline V CDR1 and CDR2: SNHLY, FYNNEI. Trimming left V 3 bases short and J 5 bases short, with 4 bases between. This CDR3 is 11 amino acids long. The CDR3 spells CASSESETQYF. DNA for the CDR3: TGTGCCAGCAGTGAGTCGGAGACCCAGTACTTC.

J is TRBJ2-1 and V is TRBV6-1; 14 bases line up with TRBD2. From germline, CDR1 is MNHNS and CDR2 SASEGT. Germline trimming cut 7 bases from V and 8 bases from J; bases unmatched to any gene: 4. The CDR3 has 14 residues. CDR3 region: CASIGTSGSDEQFF. CDR3 in DNA: TGTGCCAGCATAGGGACTAGCGGGAGCGATGAGCAGTTCTTC.